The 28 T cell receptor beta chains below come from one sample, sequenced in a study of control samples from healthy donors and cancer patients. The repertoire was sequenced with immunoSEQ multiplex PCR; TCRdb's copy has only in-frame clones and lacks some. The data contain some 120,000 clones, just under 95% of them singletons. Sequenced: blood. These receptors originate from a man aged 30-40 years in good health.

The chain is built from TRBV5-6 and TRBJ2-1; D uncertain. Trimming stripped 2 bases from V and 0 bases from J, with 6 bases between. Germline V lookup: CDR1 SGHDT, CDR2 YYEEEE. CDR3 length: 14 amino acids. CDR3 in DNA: TGTGCCAGCAGCTTACGGGCCTCCTACAATGAGCAGTTCTTC. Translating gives CASSLRASYNEQFF.

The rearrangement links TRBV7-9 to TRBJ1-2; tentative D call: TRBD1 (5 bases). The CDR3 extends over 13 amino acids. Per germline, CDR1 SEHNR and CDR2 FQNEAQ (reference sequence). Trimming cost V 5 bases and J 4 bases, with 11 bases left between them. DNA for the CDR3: TGTGCCAGCAGCAGCAGGGCTGCCTATGGCTACACCTTC. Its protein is CASSSRAAYGYTF.

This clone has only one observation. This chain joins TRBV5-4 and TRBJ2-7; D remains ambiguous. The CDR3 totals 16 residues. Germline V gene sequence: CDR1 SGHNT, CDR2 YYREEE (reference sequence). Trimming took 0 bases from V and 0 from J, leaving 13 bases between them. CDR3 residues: CASSLADGRSSYEQYF. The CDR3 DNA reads TGTGCCAGCAGCTTGGCCGACGGCCGAAGCTCCTACGAGCAGTACTTC.

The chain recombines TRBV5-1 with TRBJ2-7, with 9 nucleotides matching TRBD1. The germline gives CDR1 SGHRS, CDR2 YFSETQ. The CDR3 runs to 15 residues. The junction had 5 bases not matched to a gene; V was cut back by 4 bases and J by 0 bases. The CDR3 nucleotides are TGCGCCAGCAGCCCAGGGACAGGGAGCTCCTACGAGCAGTACTTC. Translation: CASSPGTGSSYEQYF.

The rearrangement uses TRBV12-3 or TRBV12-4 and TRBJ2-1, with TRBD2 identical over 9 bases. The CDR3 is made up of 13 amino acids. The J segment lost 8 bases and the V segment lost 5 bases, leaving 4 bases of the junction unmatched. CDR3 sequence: CASSPGTSYEQFF. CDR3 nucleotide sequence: TGTGCCAGCAGTCCCGGGACTAGCTATGAGCAGTTCTTC.

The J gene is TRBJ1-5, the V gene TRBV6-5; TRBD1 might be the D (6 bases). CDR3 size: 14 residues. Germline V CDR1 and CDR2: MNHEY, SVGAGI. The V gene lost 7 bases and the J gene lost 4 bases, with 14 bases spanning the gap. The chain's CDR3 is CASTGTNRNQPQHF. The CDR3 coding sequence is TGTGCCAGCACCGGGACAAACCGAAATCAGCCCCAGCATTTT.

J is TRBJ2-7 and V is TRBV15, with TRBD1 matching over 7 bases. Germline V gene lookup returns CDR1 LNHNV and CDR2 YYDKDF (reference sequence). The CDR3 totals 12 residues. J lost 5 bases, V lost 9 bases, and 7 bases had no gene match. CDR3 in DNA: TGTGCCACAAACAGGGGAGAAGACGAGCAGTACTTC. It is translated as CATNRGEDEQYF.

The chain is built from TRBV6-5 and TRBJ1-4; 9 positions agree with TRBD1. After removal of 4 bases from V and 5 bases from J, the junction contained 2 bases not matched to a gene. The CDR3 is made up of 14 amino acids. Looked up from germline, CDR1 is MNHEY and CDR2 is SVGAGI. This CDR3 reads CASSLTGGNEKLFF. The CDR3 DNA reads TGTGCCAGCAGTTTAACAGGGGGCAATGAAAAACTGTTTTTT.

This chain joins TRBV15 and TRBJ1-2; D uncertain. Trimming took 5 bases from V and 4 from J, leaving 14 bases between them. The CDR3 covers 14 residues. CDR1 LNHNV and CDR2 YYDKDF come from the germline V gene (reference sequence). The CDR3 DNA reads TGTGCCACCAGCCCTCACCAGGTCCTCTATGGCTACACCTTC. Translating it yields CATSPHQVLYGYTF.

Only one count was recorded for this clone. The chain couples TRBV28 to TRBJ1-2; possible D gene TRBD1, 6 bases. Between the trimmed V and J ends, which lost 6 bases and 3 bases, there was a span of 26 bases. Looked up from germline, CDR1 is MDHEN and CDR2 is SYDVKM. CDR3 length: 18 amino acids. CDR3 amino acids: CASSPPGQLSYPDYGYTF. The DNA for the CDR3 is TGTGCCAGCAGCCCACCTGGACAGTTAAGCTACCCTGACTATGGCTACACCTTC.

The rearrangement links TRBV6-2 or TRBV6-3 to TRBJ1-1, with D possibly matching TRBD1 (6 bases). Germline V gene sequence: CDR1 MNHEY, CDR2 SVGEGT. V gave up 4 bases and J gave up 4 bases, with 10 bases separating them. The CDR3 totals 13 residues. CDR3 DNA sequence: TGTGCCAGCAGTTCGGCAGGGGTCACTGAAGCTTTCTTT. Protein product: CASSSAGVTEAFF.

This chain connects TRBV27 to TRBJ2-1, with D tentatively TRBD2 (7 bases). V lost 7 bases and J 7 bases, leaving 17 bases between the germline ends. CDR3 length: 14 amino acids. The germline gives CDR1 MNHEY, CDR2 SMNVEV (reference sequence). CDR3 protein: CASTLGGATNEQFF. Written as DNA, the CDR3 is TGTGCCAGCACTCTAGGGGGGGCTACAAATGAGCAGTTCTTC.

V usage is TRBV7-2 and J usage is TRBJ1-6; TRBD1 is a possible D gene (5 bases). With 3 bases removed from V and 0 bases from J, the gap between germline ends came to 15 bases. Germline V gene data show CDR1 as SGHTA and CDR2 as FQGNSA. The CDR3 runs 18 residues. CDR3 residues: CASSFALKGSSYNSPLHF. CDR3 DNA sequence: TGTGCCAGCAGCTTCGCCCTCAAGGGGAGCTCCTATAATTCACCCCTCCACTTT.

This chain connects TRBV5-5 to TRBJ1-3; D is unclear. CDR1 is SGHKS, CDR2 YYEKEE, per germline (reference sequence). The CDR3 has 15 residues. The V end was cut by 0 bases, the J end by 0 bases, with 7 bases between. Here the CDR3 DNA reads TGTGCCAGCAGCTTGGCCTTCGGCTCTGGAAACACCATATATTTT. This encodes CASSLAFGSGNTIYF.

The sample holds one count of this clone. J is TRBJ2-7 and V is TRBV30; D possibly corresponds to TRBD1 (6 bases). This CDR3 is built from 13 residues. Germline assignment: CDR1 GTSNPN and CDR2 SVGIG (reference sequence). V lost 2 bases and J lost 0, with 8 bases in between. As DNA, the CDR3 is TGTGCCTGGAGTCGGGACAACTCCTACGAGCAGTACTTC. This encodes CAWSRDNSYEQYF.

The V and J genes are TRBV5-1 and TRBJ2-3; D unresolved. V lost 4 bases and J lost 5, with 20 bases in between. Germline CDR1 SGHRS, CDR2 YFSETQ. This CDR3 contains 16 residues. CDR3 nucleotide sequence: TGCGCCAGCAGCCCAGCCGGGCCCCCCGAACAAGATACGCAGTATTTT. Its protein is CASSPAGPPEQDTQYF.

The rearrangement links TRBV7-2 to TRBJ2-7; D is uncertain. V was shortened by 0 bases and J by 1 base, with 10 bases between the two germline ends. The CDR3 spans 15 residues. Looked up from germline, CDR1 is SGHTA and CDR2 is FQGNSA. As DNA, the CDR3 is TGTGCCAGCAGCTTAGCGTCCCTGGGATCCTACGAGCAGTACTTC. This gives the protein CASSLASLGSYEQYF. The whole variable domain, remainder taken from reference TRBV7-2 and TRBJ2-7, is GAGVSQSPSNKVTEKGKDVELRCDPISGHTALYWYRQSLGQGLEFLIYFQGNSAPDKSGLPSDRFSAERTGGSVSTLTIQRTQQEDSAVYLCASSLASLGSYEQYFGPGTRLTVT.

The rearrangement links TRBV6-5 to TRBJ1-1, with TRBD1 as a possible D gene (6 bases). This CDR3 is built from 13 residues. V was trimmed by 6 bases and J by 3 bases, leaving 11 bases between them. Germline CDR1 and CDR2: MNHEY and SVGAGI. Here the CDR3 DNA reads TGTGCCAGCAGCCTCACAGGGTACACTGAAGCTTTCTTT. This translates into CASSLTGYTEAFF.

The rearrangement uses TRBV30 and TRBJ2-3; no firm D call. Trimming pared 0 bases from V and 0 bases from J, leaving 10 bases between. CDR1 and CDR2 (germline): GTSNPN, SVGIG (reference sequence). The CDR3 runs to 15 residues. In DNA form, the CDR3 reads TGTGCCTGGAGTGTACCTTCAGGCAGCACAGATACGCAGTATTTT. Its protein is CAWSVPSGSTDTQYF.

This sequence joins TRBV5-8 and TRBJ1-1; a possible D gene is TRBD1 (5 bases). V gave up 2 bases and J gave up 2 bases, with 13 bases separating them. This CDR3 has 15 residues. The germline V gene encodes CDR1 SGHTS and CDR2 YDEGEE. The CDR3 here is CASSLAGWRNTEAFF. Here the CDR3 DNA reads TGTGCCAGCAGCTTAGCAGGGTGGCGAAACACTGAAGCTTTCTTT.

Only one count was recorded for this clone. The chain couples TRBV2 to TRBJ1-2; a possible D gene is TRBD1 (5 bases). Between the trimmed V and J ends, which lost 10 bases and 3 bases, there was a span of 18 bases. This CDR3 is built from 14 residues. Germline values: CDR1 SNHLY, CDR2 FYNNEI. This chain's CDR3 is CATSEGQGYYGYTF. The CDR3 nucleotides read TGTGCCACCTCCGAAGGGCAGGGATACTATGGCTACACCTTC.

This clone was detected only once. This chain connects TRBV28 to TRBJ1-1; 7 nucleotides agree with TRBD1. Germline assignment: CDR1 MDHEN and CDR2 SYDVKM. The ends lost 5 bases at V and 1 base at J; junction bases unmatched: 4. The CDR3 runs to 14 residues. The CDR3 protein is CASSPYRGNTEAFF. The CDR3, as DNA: TGTGCCAGCAGTCCCTACAGGGGGAACACTGAAGCTTTCTTT.

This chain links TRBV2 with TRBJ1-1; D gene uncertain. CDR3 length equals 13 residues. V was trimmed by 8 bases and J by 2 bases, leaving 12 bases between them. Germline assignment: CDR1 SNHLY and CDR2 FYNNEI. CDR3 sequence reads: CASEEEINTEAFF. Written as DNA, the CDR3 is TGTGCCAGCGAGGAGGAGATCAACACTGAAGCTTTCTTT.

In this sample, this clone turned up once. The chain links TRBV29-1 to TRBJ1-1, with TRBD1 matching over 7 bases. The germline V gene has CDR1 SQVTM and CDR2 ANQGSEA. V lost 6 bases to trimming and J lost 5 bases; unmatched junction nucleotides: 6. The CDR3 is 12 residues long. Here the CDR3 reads CSVTGEGTEAFF. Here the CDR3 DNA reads TGCAGCGTCACAGGGGAGGGGACTGAAGCTTTCTTT.

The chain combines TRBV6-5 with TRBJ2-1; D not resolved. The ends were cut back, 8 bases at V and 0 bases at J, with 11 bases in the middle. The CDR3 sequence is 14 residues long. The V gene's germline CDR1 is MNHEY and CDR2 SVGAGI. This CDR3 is CASGLLGSYNEQFF. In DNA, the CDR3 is TGTGCCAGCGGGCTCCTAGGCTCCTACAATGAGCAGTTCTTC.

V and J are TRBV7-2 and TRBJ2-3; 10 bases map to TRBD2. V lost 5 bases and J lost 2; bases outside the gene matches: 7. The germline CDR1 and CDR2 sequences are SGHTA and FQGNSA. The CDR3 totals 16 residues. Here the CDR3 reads CASSKLAGSATDTQYF. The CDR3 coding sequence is TGTGCCAGCAGCAAACTAGCGGGGAGTGCCACAGATACGCAGTATTTT.

CDR3: CASSGGTGGRTDTQYF. The CDR3 nucleotides read TGCGCCAGCAGCGGCGGGACAGGGGGCCGCACAGATACGCAGTATTTT. The rearrangement joins TRBV5-1 to TRBJ2-3, with TRBD1 identical over 12 bases. Germline V gene lookup returns CDR1 SGHRS and CDR2 YFSETQ. V lost 4 bases to trimming and J lost 1 base; unmatched junction nucleotides: 4. The CDR3 loop spans 16 amino acids.

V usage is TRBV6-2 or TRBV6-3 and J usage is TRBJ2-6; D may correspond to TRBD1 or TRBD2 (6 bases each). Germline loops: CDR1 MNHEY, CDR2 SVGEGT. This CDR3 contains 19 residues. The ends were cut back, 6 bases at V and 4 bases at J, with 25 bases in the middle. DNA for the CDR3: TGTGCCAGCAGCCCCTCTGAGACGGGGGCCCGGGGGGGGGCCAACGTCCTGACTTTC. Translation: CASSPSETGARGGANVLTF.